Presented here are 7 T cell receptor beta chains from one specimen sequenced in a study of CD8 T cells in Susac syndrome. Reverse transcription of roughly 0.5 to 1 ug RNA was performed with random hexamers. TCRdb re-called the immunoSEQ multiplex PCR reads with MiXCR, one entry per CDR3 protein. The profile shows 130,000 to 150,000 distinct CDR3 sequences, nearly 95% of them singletons. The sequenced sample consisted of CD8+ T cells from PBMCs. Receptors were obtained from a human donor in good health.

J is TRBJ2-1 and V is TRBV2; 12 positions match TRBD2. The germline CDR1 and CDR2 sequences are SNHLY and FYNNEI. The CDR3 length is 14 residues. Trimming cost V 8 bases and J 5 bases; bases outside gene matches: 4. CDR3 region: CASRTSGTDNEQFF. CDR3 nucleotide sequence: TGTGCCAGCCGGACTAGCGGGACAGACAATGAGCAGTTCTTC.

The V call is TRBV7-9, the J call TRBJ2-7, with 9 bases that match TRBD1. Per the germline V gene, CDR1 is SEHNR and CDR2 is FQNEAQ (reference sequence). The CDR3 is 15 amino acids. After removal of 5 bases from V and 6 bases from J, the junction contained 11 bases not matched to a gene. The CDR3 DNA is TGTGCCAGCAGCCCCCCGGGGACAGGGTTATCCGAGCAGTACTTC. Translated: CASSPPGTGLSEQYF.

This clonotype was recorded once. The rearrangement joins TRBV5-4 to TRBJ2-4; no clear D gene. The CDR3 is made up of 15 amino acids. Germline V gives CDR1 SGHNT, CDR2 YYREEE (reference sequence). Trimming removed 0 bases from V and 5 bases from J, with 12 bases in between. CDR3 region: CASSLEPFTENIQYF. Here the CDR3 DNA reads TGTGCCAGCAGCTTGGAACCATTCACCGAAAACATTCAGTACTTC.

CDR3 protein: CASSQKSGQGDQETQYF. The CDR3 coding sequence is TGCGCCAGCAGTCAAAAATCGGGACAGGGGGATCAAGAGACCCAGTACTTC. The chain couples TRBV23-1 to TRBJ2-5, with 11 bases aligning to TRBD1. TRBV23-1 is an open reading frame, and its role is uncertain. V was clipped by 2 bases and J by 2 bases; unmatched bases: 7. The CDR3 has 17 residues.

The J gene is TRBJ1-2, the V gene TRBV6-5; D is unclear. Germline lookup yields CDR1 MNHEY and CDR2 SVGAGI. Trimming took 6 bases from V and 3 from J, leaving 17 bases between them. The CDR3 is 15 amino acids. In DNA form, the CDR3 reads TGTGCCAGCAGGACATCAGCGGGAGTCCACTATGGCTACACCTTC. Amino acid sequence: CASRTSAGVHYGYTF.

The rearrangement joins TRBV27 to TRBJ2-7; weak D call: TRBD2 (5 bases). V lost 2 bases to trimming and J lost 2 bases, with 7 bases between them. Germline CDR1 reads MNHEY; CDR2 reads SMNVEV (reference sequence). The length of the CDR3 is 13 residues. This CDR3 reads CASSLTRAYEQYF. CDR3 DNA: TGTGCCAGCAGTTTAACTAGAGCCTACGAGCAGTACTTC.

CDR3 sequence (DNA): TGCAGCGTTGATACGGCAGGGAATCCCGGGGAGCTGTTTTTT. The encoded protein is CSVDTAGNPGELFF. The J gene is TRBJ2-2, the V gene TRBV29-1, with D tentatively TRBD1 (5 bases). CDR1 and CDR2 from the germline V gene are SQVTM and ANQGSEA. The CDR3 extends over 14 amino acids. Trimming pared 3 bases from V and 6 bases from J, leaving 14 bases between.